This T cell receptor (beta chain) was captured by sequencing in a study of early T cells in non-severe SARS-CoV-2 infection. Turning to the study itself: Sequenced bulk RNA came from whole blood that was unsorted, and chains were unpaired.

On this clonotype: The antigen is not known. Because the CDR3 is missing its conserved closing phenylalanine or tryptophan, this is likely a read error.

Study conclusions and caveats: Matching with VDJdb favored anti-spike CD8 responses (missing private and CD4 specificities).

CDR1 is LGHDT and CDR2 is YNNKEL in the germline V gene (reference sequence). V was clipped by 1 base and J by 4 bases, with 15 bases between them. The CDR3 has 16 residues. Attachment of unique molecular identifiers to individual cDNA molecules was performed. TCRdb re-derived calls from the 5' RACE reads in MiXCR, one entry per CDR3 protein. The sample has fewer than 75,000 distinct CDR3 sequences; around 21% are singletons. The V gene is TRBV3-1, the J gene TRBJ2-3; D possibly corresponds to TRBD2 (5 bases). The sequence came from an adult who was a healthcare worker with PCR-confirmed SARS-CoV-2 infection or an uninfected control (not recorded which). Sequenced here: whole blood, sampled at baseline. The CDR3 is CASSQGRLLNADTQYL. The CDR3 nucleotides read TGTGCCAGCAGCCAAGGTCGACTACTTAACGCAGATACGCAGTATTTG.